The table lists the clone carrying this T cell receptor (beta chain) with many counts. Its antigen is unidentified. The germline V gene encodes CDR1 ENHRY and CDR2 SYGVKD. J lost 3 bases, V lost 6 bases, and 7 bases had no gene match. This CDR3 has 14 residues. The sample comes from a study of CD8 T cells in ankylosing spondylitis. Via MiXCR, TCRdb re-called the 5' RACE reads, giving one row per CDR3 protein. Of about 240,000 distinct CDR3 sequences in the sample, less than 10% are singletons; the top ten hold about 6.8%. Study conclusions and caveats: The disease-linked clones had a CD8+ phenotype and low blood frequencies. According to the report, clones linked to the disease were significantly enriched in matched synovial fluid samples taken from ankylosing spondylitis patients. Prior literature has documented some motif variants in synovial fluid and blood from reactive arthritis. Ankylosing spondylitis blood appeared to carry a characteristic TCR beta motif of several highly homologous variants.

The rearrangement links TRBV10-3 to TRBJ2-5; 7 bases fit TRBD2. Material: blood, either unsorted or a sorted T cell fraction (not recorded which). This sequence was found in a male donor with ankylosing spondylitis or in good health (not recorded which). CDR3 region: CAISRLAGKETQYF. For the CDR3, the DNA is TGTGCCATCAGCCGACTAGCAGGGAAAGAGACCCAGTACTTC.